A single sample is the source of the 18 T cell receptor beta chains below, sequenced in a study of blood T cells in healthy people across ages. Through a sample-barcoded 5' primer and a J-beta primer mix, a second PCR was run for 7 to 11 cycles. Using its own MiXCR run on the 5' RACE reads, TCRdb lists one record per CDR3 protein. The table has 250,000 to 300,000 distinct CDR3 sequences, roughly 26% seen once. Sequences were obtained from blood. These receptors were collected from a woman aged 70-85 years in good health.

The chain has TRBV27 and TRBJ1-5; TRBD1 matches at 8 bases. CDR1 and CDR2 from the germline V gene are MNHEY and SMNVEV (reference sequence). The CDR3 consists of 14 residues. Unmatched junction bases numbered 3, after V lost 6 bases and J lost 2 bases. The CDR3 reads CASRSTGGNQPQHF. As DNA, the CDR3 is TGTGCCAGCAGATCGACAGGGGGCAATCAGCCCCAGCATTTT.

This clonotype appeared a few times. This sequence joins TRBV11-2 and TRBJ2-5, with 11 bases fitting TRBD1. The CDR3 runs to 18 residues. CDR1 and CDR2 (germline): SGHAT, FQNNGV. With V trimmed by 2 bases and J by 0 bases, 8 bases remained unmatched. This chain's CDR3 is CASSLWTGGWGNQETQYF. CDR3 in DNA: TGTGCCAGCAGCTTATGGACAGGGGGCTGGGGTAACCAAGAGACCCAGTACTTC.

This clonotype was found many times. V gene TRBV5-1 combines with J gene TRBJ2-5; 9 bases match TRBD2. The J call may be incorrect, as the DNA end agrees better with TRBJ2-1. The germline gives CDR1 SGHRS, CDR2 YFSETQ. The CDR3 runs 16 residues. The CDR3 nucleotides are TGCGCCAGCAGCTTGGCTAGCGGGAACGTTAGGAATGAGCAGTTCTTC. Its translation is CASSLASGNVRNEQFF.

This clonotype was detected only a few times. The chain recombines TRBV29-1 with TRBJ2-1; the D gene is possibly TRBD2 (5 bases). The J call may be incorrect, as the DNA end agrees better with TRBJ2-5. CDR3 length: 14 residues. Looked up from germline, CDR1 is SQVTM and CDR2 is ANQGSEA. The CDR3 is CSVYHTNGGETQYF. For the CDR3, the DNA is TGCAGCGTTTATCACACGAACGGCGGGGAGACCCAGTACTTC.

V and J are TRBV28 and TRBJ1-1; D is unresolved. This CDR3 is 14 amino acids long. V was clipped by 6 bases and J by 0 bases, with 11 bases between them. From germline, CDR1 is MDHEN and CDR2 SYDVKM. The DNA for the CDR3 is TGTGCCAGCAGGCCCCCTACAGTGAACACTGAAGCTTTCTTT. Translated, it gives CASRPPTVNTEAFF.

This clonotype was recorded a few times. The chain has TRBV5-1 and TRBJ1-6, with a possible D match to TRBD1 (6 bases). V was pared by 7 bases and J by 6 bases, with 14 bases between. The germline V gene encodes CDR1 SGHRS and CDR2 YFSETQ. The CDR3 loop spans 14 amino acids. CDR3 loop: CASRQDRVNSPLHF. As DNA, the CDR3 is TGCGCCAGCCGACAGGACAGAGTTAATTCACCCCTCCACTTT.

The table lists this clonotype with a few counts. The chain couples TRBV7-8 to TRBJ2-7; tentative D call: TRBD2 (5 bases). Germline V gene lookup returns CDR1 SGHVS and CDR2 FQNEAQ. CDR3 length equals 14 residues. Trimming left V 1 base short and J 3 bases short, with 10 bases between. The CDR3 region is CASSLGYTSYEQYF. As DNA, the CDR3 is TGTGCCAGCAGCTTAGGGTACACTAGCTACGAGCAGTACTTC.

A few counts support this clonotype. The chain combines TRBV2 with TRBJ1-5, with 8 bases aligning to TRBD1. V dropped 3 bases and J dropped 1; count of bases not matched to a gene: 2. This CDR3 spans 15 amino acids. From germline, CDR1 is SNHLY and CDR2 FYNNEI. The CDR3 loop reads CASSDQGASNQPQHF. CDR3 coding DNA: TGTGCCAGCAGTGACCAGGGGGCGAGCAATCAGCCCCAGCATTTT.

The CDR3 reads CASSDRGQETQYF. The CDR3 bases are TGTGCCAGCAGCGACAGGGGGCAAGAGACCCAGTACTTC. J is TRBJ2-5 and V is TRBV6-5, with 9 bases identical to TRBD1. Germline assignment: CDR1 MNHEY and CDR2 SVGAGI. The V and J ends lost 6 bases and 2 bases, in that order; junction bases with no gene match: 1. This CDR3 is built from 13 residues.

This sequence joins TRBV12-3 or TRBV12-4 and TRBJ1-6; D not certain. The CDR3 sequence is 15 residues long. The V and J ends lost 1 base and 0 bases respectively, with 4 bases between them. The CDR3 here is CASSLGISYNSPLHF. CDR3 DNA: TGTGCCAGCAGTTTAGGGATCTCCTATAATTCACCCCTCCACTTT.

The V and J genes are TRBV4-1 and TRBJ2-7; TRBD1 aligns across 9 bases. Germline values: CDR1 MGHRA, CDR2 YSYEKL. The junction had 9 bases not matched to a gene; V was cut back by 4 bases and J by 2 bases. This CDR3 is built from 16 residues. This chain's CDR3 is CASSLKPGQGAYEQYF. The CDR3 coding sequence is TGCGCCAGCAGCCTAAAACCGGGACAGGGCGCCTACGAGCAGTACTTC.

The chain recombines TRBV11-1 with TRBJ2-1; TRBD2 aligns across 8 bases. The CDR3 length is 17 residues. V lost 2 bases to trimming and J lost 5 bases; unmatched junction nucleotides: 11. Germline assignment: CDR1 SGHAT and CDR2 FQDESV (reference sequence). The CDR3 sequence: CASSLILRREANNEQFF. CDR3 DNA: TGTGCCAGCAGCTTAATTTTACGGCGGGAGGCCAACAATGAGCAGTTCTTC.

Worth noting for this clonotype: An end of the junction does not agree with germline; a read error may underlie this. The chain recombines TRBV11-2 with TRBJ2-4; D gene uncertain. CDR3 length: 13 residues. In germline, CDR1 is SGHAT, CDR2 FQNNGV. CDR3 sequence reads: CASSLRRENIQYF. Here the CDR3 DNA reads TGCGCCAGCAGCCTCAGGAGAGAAAACATTCAGTACTTC.

As DNA, the CDR3 is TGTGCCATCAGTCTCGCGCCTCAAGAGACCCAGTACTTC. This encodes CAISLAPQETQYF. The chain joins TRBV10-3 to TRBJ2-5; no firm D call. This CDR3 comprises 13 residues. The V and J ends lost 5 bases and 2 bases respectively, with 9 bases between them. In germline, CDR1 is ENHRY, CDR2 SYGVKD.

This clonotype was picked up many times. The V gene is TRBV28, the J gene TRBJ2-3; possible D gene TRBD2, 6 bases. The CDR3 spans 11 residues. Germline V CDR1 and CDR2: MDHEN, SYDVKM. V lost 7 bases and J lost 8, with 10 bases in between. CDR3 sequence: CASIGSRTQYF. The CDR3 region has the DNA TGTGCCAGCATCGGGAGCCGTACGCAGTATTTT.

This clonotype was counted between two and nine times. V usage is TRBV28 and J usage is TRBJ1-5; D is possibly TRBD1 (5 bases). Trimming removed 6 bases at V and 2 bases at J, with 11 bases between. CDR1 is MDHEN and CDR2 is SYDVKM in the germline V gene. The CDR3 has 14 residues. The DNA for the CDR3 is TGTGCCAGCAGGGGGGGATATGGCAATCAGCCCCAGCATTTT. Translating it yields CASRGGYGNQPQHF.

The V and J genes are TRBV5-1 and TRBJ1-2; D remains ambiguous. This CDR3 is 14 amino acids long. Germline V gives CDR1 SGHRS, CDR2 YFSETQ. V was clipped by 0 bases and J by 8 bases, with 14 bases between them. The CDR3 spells CASSLDGAANGYTF. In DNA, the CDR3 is TGCGCCAGCAGCTTGGACGGAGCCGCGAACGGCTACACCTTC.

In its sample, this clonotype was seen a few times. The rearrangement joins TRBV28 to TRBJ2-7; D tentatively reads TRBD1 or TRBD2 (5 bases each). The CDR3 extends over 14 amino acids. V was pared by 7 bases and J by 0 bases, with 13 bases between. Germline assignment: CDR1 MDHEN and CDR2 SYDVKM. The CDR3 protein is CASTNPGASYEQYF. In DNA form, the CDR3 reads TGTGCCAGCACCAACCCCGGGGCCTCCTACGAGCAGTACTTC.